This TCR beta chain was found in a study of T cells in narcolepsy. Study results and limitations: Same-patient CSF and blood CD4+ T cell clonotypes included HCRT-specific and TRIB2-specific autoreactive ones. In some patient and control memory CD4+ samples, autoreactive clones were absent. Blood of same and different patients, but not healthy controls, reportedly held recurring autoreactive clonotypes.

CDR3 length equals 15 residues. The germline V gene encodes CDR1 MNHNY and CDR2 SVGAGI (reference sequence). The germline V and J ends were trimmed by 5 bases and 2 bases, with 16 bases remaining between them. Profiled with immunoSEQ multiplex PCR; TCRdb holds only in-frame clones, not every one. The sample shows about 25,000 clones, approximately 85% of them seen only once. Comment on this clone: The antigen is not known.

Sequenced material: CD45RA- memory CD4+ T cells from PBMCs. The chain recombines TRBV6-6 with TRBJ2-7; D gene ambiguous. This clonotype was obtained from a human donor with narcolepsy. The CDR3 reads CASSATPILAYEQYF. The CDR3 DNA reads TGTGCCAGCAGTGCCACACCCATCCTCGCCTACGAGCAGTACTTC.